These 6 T cell receptor beta chains were all obtained from the same sample, sequenced in a study of blood T cells in healthy people across ages (dated by TCRdb to about 2015). The method was 5' RACE. Reads for this sample came from an Illumina HiSeq 2500. A second PCR of roughly 6 to 11 cycles was run with a J-beta primer mix and a sample-barcoded 5' primer. Clones were called with MiXCR by TCRdb after fastp trimmed the public reads at Q25, and only in-frame beta chains were retained. Duplicate CDR3 protein sequences are folded into a single record with the most common DNA and genes. The sample profile shows 650,000 to 1,000,000 distinct CDR3 sequences; around 36% of them were found once. The ten largest make up approximately 13% of the sample. The source material was blood. The source is a man between 18 and 35 years old in good health.

This clonotype was seen only a few times. The gene calls are TRBV10-3 and TRBJ2-2; tentatively, D is TRBD1 (6 bases). V was trimmed by 2 bases and J by 6 bases, leaving 10 bases between them. CDR3 length equals 14 residues. Germline V gene sequence: CDR1 ENHRY, CDR2 SYGVKD. Here the CDR3 reads CAISEGDTAGELFF. CDR3 bases: TGTGCCATCAGTGAGGGGGACACCGCCGGGGAGCTGTTTTTT.

The chain joins TRBV12-5 to TRBJ2-1; 9 nucleotides align to TRBD1. V lost 5 bases and J lost 7; bases outside the gene matches: 9. This CDR3 is built from 15 residues. Looked up from germline, CDR1 is LGHNT and CDR2 is FRNRAP. The CDR3 protein is CASGLPGQGLNEQFF. The CDR3 DNA is TGTGCTAGTGGTCTCCCGGGACAGGGCTTAAATGAGCAGTTCTTC.

This clonotype was observed a few times. The chain employs TRBV6-1 and TRBJ1-1; D remains unclear. The CDR3 contains 14 residues. Germline V gene sequence: CDR1 MNHNS, CDR2 SASEGT. Trimming took 8 bases from V and 0 from J, leaving 13 bases between them. The CDR3 loop is CASLMGNMNTEAFF. The CDR3 DNA is TGTGCCAGCCTTATGGGCAACATGAACACTGAAGCTTTCTTT.

Remarks on this clonotype: A read error may explain this, as a much larger clone is one base away. The chain links TRBV20-1 to TRBJ2-5; D possibly corresponds to TRBD1 (5 bases). This CDR3 has 12 residues. Trimming cost V 6 bases and J 11 bases, with 19 bases left between them. In germline, CDR1 is DFQATT, CDR2 SNEGSKA (reference sequence). CDR3 in amino acids: CSAYSTAYKQYF. CDR3 DNA sequence: TGCAGTGCCTATTCGACAGCCTACAAGCAGTACTTC.

The CDR3 DNA is TGTGCCAGCAGCCTAAGGACAGGGGCCGGTTACAATGAGCAGTTCTTC. Its protein product is CASSLRTGAGYNEQFF. V gene TRBV6-2 or TRBV6-3 combines with J gene TRBJ2-1; 9 bases are a match to TRBD1. Trimming removed 6 bases from V and 4 bases from J; junction bases left unmatched: 10. The CDR3 has 16 amino acids. Germline loops: CDR1 MNHEY, CDR2 SVGEGT.

There are a few counts of this clonotype. The chain recombines TRBV4-1 with TRBJ1-2; 9 nucleotides line up with TRBD1. The CDR3 totals 16 residues. Germline V gene data show CDR1 as MGHRA and CDR2 as YSYEKL. V dropped 3 bases and J dropped 5; count of bases not matched to a gene: 10. CDR3 loop: CASSQDYRGLGYGYTF. The CDR3 nucleotides are TGCGCCAGCAGCCAGGATTACAGGGGGCTTGGTTATGGCTACACCTTC.